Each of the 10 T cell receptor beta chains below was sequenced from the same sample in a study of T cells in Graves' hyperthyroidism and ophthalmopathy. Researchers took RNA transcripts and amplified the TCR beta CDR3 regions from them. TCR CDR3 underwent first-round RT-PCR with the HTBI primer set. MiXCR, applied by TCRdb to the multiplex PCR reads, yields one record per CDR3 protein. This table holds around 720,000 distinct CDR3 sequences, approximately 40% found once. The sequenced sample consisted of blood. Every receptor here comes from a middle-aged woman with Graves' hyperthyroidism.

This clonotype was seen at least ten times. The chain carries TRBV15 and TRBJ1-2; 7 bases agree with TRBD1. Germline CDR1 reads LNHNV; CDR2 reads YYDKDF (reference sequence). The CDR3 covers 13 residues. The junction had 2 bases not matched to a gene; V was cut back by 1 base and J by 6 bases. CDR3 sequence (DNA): TGTGCCACCAGCAGAGGGCAGGGGGATGGCTACACCTTC. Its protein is CATSRGQGDGYTF.

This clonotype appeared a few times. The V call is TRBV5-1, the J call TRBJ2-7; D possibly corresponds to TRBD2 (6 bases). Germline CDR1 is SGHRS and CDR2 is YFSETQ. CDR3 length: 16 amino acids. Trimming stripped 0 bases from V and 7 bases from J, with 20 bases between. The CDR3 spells CASSLGTRGAAWEQYF. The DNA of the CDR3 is TGCGCCAGCAGCTTGGGGACACGCGGGGCAGCTTGGGAGCAGTACTTC.

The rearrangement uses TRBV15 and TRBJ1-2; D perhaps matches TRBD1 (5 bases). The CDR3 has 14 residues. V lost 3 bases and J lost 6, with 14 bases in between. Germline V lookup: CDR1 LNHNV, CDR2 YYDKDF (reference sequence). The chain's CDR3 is CATSRERQGNGYTF. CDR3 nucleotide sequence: TGTGCCACCAGCAGGGAGAGGCAGGGAAATGGCTACACCTTC. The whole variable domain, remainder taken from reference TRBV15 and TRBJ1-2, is DAMVIQNPRYQVTQFGKPVTLSCSQTLNHNVMYWYQQKSSQAPKLLFHYYDKDFNNEADTPDNFQSRRPNTSFCFLDIRSPGLGDTAMYLCATSRERQGNGYTFGSGTRLTVV.

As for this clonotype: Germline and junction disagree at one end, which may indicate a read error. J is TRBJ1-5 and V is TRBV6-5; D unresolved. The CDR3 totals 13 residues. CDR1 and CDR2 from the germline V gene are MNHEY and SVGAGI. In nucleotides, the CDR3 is TGTGCCATCAGTGAGCAGGATATCCAGCCCCAGCATTTT. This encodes CAISEQDIQPQHF.

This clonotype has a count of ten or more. CDR3 sequence: CASSTTPGTQHF. The CDR3 DNA reads as TGTGCCAGCAGTACGACGCCCGGGACACAGCATTTT. The V gene is TRBV6-5, the J gene TRBJ1-5; D possibly corresponds to TRBD1 (6 bases). In germline, CDR1 is MNHEY, CDR2 SVGAGI. The ends were cut back, 5 bases at V and 13 bases at J, with 15 bases in the middle. CDR3 length equals 12 residues.

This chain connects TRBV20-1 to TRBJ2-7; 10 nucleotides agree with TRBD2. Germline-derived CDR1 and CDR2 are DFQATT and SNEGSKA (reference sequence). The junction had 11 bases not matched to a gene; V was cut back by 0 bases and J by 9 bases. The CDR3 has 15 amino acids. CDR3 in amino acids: CSARDTSSGSFGQYF. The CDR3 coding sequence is TGCAGTGCTAGAGATACGTCTAGCGGGAGTTTTGGGCAGTACTTC.

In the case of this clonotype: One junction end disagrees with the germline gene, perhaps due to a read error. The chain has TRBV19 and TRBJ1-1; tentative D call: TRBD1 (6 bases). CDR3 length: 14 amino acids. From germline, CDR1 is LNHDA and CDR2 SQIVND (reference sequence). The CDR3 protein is CASTPLDRFTEASF. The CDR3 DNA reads TGTGCCAGTACCCCTCTGGACAGATTTACTGAAGCTTCCTTT.

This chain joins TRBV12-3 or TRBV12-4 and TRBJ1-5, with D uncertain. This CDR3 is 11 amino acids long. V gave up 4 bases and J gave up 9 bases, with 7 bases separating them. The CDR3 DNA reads TGTGCCAGCAGTTCCGCAGGGCCCCAGCATTTT. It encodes CASSSAGPQHF.

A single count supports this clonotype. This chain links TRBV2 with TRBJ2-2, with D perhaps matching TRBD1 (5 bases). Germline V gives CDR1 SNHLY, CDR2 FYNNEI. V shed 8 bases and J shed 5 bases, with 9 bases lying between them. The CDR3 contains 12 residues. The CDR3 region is CASAQGTGELFF. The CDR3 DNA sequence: TGTGCCAGCGCTCAGGGAACCGGGGAGCTGTTTTTT.

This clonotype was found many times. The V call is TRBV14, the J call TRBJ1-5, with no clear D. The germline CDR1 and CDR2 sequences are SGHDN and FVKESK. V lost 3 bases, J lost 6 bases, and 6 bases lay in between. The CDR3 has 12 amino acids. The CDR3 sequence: CASSHTAQPQHF. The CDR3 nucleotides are TGTGCCAGCAGCCATACCGCTCAGCCCCAGCATTTT.